The entry below gives a single T cell receptor (beta chain) sequence along with its context. What it binds is unknown. Nonspecific anti-CD3/anti-CD28 bead stimulation represents the broad CD4+ T cell repertoire. CD4+ T cells upregulating both CD40 ligand and CD69 were sorted as responding cells. CD4+ T cell counts exceeded 400 cells/uL; CMV serology was positive. Germline V CDR1 and CDR2: SNHLY, FYNNEI. Trimming removed 6 bases at V and 0 bases at J, with 21 bases between. This CDR3 has 18 residues. This specimen belongs to a study of persistence of HIV-infected CD4 T cells. Sequencing used immunoSEQ version 4 in survey mode. Method: immunoSEQ multiplex PCR; TCRdb's copy keeps in-frame clones and lacks some. This table holds about 47,000 clones, 91% found once.

This specimen consisted of CD4+ T cells sorted from PBMCs after roughly 19-hour stimulation, obtained from a patient who received antiretroviral therapy. This TCR derives from an adult man with HIV who was CMV-seropositive. The chain couples TRBV2 to TRBJ1-3; D not certain. DNA for the CDR3: TGTGCCAGCAGGGGGTTCAGTGGACCCGGGGTCTCTGGAAACACCATATATTTT. This gives the protein CASRGFSGPGVSGNTIYF.